The sequence of this T cell receptor beta chain was determined in a study of beta chain features in type 1 diabetes. Overall study context: Healthy donors resembled patients in age, gender and cell yields.

On this clone itself: No antigen is known for it.

The sequenced template was cDNA made from the entire isolated RNA. Assay used: immunoSEQ multiplex PCR; TCRdb lists only in-frame clones, some missing. The profile covers around 240,000 clones, with 68% appearing a single time and 0.053% taken by the ten largest. Trimming stripped 1 base from V and 1 base from J, with 8 bases between. The CDR3 covers 15 residues. From germline, CDR1 is KGHSH and CDR2 LQKENI. Notes on the study in general: Resolution of whether HLA type affects TCRB rearrangement was not achieved here. Insertions were fewer and deletions more numerous at VDJ junctions in type 1 diabetes patients.

V and J are TRBV18 and TRBJ1-5; D ambiguous. The sequenced material came from naive CD4+ T cells from blood. This clonotype was obtained from a man aged 30-40 years in good health. The CDR3 nucleotides are TGTGCCAGCTCACCACGAGCAGGCAGCAATCAGCCCCAGCATTTT. It yields the protein CASSPRAGSNQPQHF.